This T cell receptor (beta chain) was identified in a study of blood T cell repertoires in COVID-19 (dated by TCRdb to about 2020). For context, the study as a whole: Samples from collaborators originated in the United States, Italy and Spain and spanned both the acute and convalescent phases of COVID-19. The material from the prospective study consisted of cDNA or gDNA derived from T cells, B-cell-depleted T cells, or PBMCs. Subjects who had been exposed to COVID-19, were actively infected with it, or had recovered from it provided the deeply sampled blood TCRbeta repertoires that made up the dataset. The repertoires were released in a freely available public database intended as a resource for research on the immune response to SARS-CoV-2. The samples were drawn from two sources: the first 160 participants of the ongoing ImmuneRACE study, and 1,000 to 1,500 subjects contributed by 6 global collaborators. A de-identified subject ID, COVID-19 status, age in years and sex were almost always included in the sample metadata. Where HLA class I and class II types were available, the types were taken from metadata supplied by the sample provider, not from assay-based typing. General study outcomes and caveats: How much clinical and demographic metadata was included differed by source and by participant, and the metadata was provided uncurated.

Samples from volunteer blood donors who had recovered from COVID-19 were contributed by a second Seattle source. Each collaborating institution followed its own protocols to collect whole blood in K2EDTA tubes. For TCRbeta analysis, collaborators shipped samples as frozen whole blood, isolated PBMCs, or DNA extracted from either of those sample types. The immunoSEQ Assay, a bias-controlled multiplex PCR, was used to amplify TCRbeta CDR3 regions from genomic DNA. On the study's bioinformatics: Within the assay, amplification of reference gene primers was used to estimate how many nucleated cells each sample contained. To quantify the absolute abundance of each unique TCRbeta CDR3 rearrangement, sequence reads were collapsed and filtered. For each sample, productive Simpson clonality was calculated as the square root of Simpson's diversity index across productive rearrangements. TCRdb mirrors the immuneACCESS table, restricted to in-frame sequences. Some clones are absent from its copies; in checked studies, under half trace to an unresolved V gene, and the reason for the others is unknown. V and J calls and clone size are copied from that table; D and trimming were computed from the DNA. This sample has some 250,000 clones in its table, and around 88% of those were observed once. The ten largest clonotypes hold approximately 3% of the sample.

CDR1 is given as MGHRA and CDR2 as YSYEKL, both from the germline V gene. V is trimmed back by 0 bases and J by 1 base, and the junction contains 2 bases that no gene match accounts for. Its CDR3 holds 16 amino acids, cysteine through phenylalanine. The DNA shown is the 48-base CDR3, in frame from base 1. With regard to this clone: The antigen it recognizes is unknown. There are no base qualities to consult, and no much larger clone falls within one base.

The sequence joins TRBV4-1 to TRBJ2-3; TRBD2 agrees with 9 junctional bases. What was sequenced was peripheral blood. The clonotype originates from a woman in her twenties or thirties who had recovered from COVID-19. In nucleotide form, the sequence is TGCGCCAGCAGCCAAGAGGCGGGGGGGGGCACAGATACGCAGTATTTT. The resulting protein is CASSQEAGGGTDTQYF.